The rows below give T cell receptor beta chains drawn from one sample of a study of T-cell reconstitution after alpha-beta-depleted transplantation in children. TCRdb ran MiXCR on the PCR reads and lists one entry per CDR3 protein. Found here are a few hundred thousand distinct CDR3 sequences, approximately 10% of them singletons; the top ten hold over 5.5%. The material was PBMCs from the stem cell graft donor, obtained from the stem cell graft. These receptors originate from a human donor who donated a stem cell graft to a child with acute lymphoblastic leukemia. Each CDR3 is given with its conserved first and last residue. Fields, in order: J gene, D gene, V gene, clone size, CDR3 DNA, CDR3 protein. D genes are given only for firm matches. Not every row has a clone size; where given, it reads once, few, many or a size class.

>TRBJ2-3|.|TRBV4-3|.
TGCGCCAGCAGCCAAGAGGAGACCCTCGGTACGGATACGCAGTATTTT
CASSQEETLGTDTQYF
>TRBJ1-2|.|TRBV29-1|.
TGCAGCGTTGCGGAAGGAAGAGGCTACACCTTC
CSVAEGRGYTF
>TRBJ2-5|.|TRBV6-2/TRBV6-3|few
TGTGCCAGCAGTTATTCCCGACTCCCACAAGAGACCCAGTACTTC
CASSYSRLPQETQYF
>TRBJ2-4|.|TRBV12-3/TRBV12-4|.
TGTGCCAGCAGTCCTCTGGGGGTACAGGCCAAAAACATTCAGTACTTC
CASSPLGVQAKNIQYF
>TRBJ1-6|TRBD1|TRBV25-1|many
TGTGCCAGCAGTGAAGTTGGGACAGTCTATAATTCACCCCTCCACTTT
CASSEVGTVYNSPLHF
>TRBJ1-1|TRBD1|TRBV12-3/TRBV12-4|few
TGTGCCAGCAGTGGACAGGGGTTCACTGAAGCTTTCTTT
CASSGQGFTEAFF
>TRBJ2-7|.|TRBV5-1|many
TGCGCCAGCAGCTTGGATCCGGACTCCGGCCGCAGGGACTTC
CASSLDPDSGRRDF
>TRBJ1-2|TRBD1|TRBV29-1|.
TGCAGCGGGAAAACCGGGACAGGGATCTCTGGCTACACCTTC
CSGKTGTGISGYTF
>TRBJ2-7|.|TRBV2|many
TGTGCCAGCAGTCCTGCAACCTACGAGCAGTACTTC
CASSPATYEQYF
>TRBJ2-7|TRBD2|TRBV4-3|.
TGCGCCAGCAGCCAGGAAGCGGGGGCCTACGAGCAGTACTTC
CASSQEAGAYEQYF
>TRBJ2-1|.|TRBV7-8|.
TGTGCCAGCAGCTTCGAAAATCCGCGGGTATCCTACAATGAGCAGTTCTTC
CASSFENPRVSYNEQFF
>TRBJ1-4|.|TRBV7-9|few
TGTGCCAGCAGCTCCCATCCAGGGGACAAGGCAAATGAAAAACTGTTTTTT
CASSSHPGDKANEKLFF
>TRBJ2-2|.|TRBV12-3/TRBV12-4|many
TGTGCCAGCACACTGAGTCCGAGCGGGGAGCTGTTTTTT
CASTLSPSGELFF
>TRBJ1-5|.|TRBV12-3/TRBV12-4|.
TGTGCCAGCAGTCCTCTACAGGGTTGGCGCAATCAGCCCCAGCATTTT
CASSPLQGWRNQPQHF
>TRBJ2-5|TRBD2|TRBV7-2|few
TGTGCCAGCAGCCTCAGACTAGCGGGGTATGAGACCCAGTACTTC
CASSLRLAGYETQYF
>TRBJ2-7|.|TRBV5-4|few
TGTGCCAGCAGCTTCAGAGGGGTCTACGAGCAGTACTTC
CASSFRGVYEQYF
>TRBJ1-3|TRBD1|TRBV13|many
TGTGCCAGCAGCTCCTATAGACAGGGTATTGGAAACACCATATATTTT
CASSSYRQGIGNTIYF
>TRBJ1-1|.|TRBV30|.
TGTGCCTGGAGTGTAGGGCAGTCGGAAGCTTTCTTT
CAWSVGQSEAFF
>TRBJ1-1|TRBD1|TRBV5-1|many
TGCGCCAGCAGCCCCGGGACAGGGCAAAGCATGAACACTGAAGCTTTCTTT
CASSPGTGQSMNTEAFF
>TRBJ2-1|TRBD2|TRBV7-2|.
TGTGCCAGCAGCACCCGGACTAGCGGGGGGGCCGGGGGTTACAATGAGCAGTTCTTC
CASSTRTSGGAGGYNEQFF
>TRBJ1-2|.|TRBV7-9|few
TGTGCCAGCAGCTTACAGTCGGGTCGTGGCTACACCTTC
CASSLQSGRGYTF
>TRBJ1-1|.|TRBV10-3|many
TGTGCCGGCGCGGCGACGGCGGACACTGAAGCTTTCTTT
CAGAATADTEAFF
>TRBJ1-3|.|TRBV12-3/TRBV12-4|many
TGTGCCAGCACTGCCTCTGGAAACACCATATATTTT
CASTASGNTIYF
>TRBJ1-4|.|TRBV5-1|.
TGCGCCAGCAGCTTCTTGAGCGGACAGAATGAAAAACTGTTTTTT
CASSFLSGQNEKLFF
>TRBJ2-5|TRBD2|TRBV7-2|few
TGTGCCAGCAGCCAGCGGGATTTGGAGACCCAGTACTTC
CASSQRDLETQYF
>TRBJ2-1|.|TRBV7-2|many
TGTGCCAGCAGCTTAGAAGGCCAGCGCAATGAGCAGTTCTTC
CASSLEGQRNEQFF
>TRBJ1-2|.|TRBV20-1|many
TGCAGTGCTAGTAGAGGGCATGGCTACACCTTC
CSASRGHGYTF
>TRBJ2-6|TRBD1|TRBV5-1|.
TGCGCCAGCAGCTCGGACAGGGCAAGCTCTGGGGCCAACGTCCTGACTTTC
CASSSDRASSGANVLTF
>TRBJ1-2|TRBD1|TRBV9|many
TGTGCCAGCGCACCTCTGGGGGGACAGACCTATGGCTACACCTTC
CASAPLGGQTYGYTF
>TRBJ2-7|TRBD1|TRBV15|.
TGTGCCACCAGCAGACAGGGGGCGAGTGAGCAGTACTTC
CATSRQGASEQYF
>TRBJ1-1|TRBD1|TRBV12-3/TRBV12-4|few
TGTGCCAGCGGAAGACAGGGGGCTTTCTTT
CASGRQGAFF
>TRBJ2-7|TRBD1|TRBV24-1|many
TGTGCCACCAGTGATTTGGGACAGGACGAGCAGTACTTC
CATSDLGQDEQYF
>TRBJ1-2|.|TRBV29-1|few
TGCAGCGTTGAAGATCGGTCCCGACAGGATCTTAACTATGGCTACACCTTC
CSVEDRSRQDLNYGYTF
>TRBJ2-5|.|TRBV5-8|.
TGTGCCAGCAGCCTATACTTAGATCGGAAGACCCAGTACTTC
CASSLYLDRKTQYF
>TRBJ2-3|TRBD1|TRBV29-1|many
TGCAGCGCTCCGGGACAGGGAAGCACAGATACGCAGTATTTT
CSAPGQGSTDTQYF
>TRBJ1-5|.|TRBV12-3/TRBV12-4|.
TGTGCCAGCAGTTCAGGACAGTATAGCAATCAGCCCCAGCATTTT
CASSSGQYSNQPQHF
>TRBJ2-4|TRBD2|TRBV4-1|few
TGCGCCAGCAGCCAAGGATCGGTCAGGGCGGGGGTAAAAAACATTCAGTACTTC
CASSQGSVRAGVKNIQYF
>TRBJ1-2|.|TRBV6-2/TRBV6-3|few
TGTGCCAGCAGTTTCGAGAGTGGGTATGGCTACACCTTC
CASSFESGYGYTF
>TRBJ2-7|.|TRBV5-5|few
TGTGCCAGCAGCTTGGGCGGGCCAGGGCCACGGAACTCCTACGAGCAGTACTTC
CASSLGGPGPRNSYEQYF
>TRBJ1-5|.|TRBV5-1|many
TGCGCCAGCAGCTCCGGAGAGGCTGGGAAGCCCCAGCATTTT
CASSSGEAGKPQHF
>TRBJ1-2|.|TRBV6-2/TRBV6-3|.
TGTGCCAGCAGTGGCCTCCTGGGGAACTATGGCTACACCTTC
CASSGLLGNYGYTF
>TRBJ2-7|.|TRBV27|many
TGTGCCAGCAGTTCCATCCCATCGACTTTAAGCTCCTACGAGCAGTACTTC
CASSSIPSTLSSYEQYF
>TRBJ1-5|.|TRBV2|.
TGTGCCAGCAGTGACAGCCATAGCAATCAGCCCCAGCATTTT
CASSDSHSNQPQHF
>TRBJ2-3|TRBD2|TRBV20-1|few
TGCAGTGTAGGGACTAGCGACGGCACAGATACGCAGTATTTT
CSVGTSDGTDTQYF
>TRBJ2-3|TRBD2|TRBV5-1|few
TGCGCCAGCAGCGGACTAGCGGGAGCTAGCACAGATACGCAGTATTTT
CASSGLAGASTDTQYF
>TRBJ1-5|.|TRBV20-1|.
TGCAGTGCTAGATACCCGATGGGTAGCAATCAGCCCCAGCATTTT
CSARYPMGSNQPQHF
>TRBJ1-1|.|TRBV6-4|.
TGTGCCAGCTGTTACTTCGGGCAGAGGAACACTGAAGCTTTCTTT
CASCYFGQRNTEAFF
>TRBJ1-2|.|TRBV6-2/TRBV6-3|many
TGTGCCATCGGTACAGGCTATGGCTACACCTTC
CAIGTGYGYTF
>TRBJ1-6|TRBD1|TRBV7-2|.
TGTGCCAGCAGCTCCGGACAGGGGGTGGGTTCACCCCTCCACTTT
CASSSGQGVGSPLHF
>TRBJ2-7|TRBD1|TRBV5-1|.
TGCGCCAGCAGCTACAGGGGAGCGAGGCTCGAGCAGTACTTC
CASSYRGARLEQYF
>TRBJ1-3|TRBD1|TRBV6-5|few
TGTGCCAGCAGTTACGCGCCGGGACAGGGAAACACCATATATTTT
CASSYAPGQGNTIYF
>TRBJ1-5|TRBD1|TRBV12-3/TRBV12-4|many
TGTGCCAGCAGTTTAGGGACAGGGAATCAGCCCCAGCATTTT
CASSLGTGNQPQHF
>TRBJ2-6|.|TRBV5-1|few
TGCGCCAGCAGCTTGCTAATCTCTGGGGCCAACGTCCTGACTTTC
CASSLLISGANVLTF
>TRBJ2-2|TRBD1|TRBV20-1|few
TGCAGTGCTAGTGGTTTAGGACAGGGGGCCGGGGAGCTGTTTTTT
CSASGLGQGAGELFF